These 6 T cell receptor beta chains share one sample of origin, sequenced in a study of T-cell memory formation after mild COVID-19. TCRdb reprocessed the 5' RACE reads with MiXCR, giving one entry per CDR3 protein. The data contain about 130,000 distinct CDR3 sequences, around 15% of them singletons. Sequencing was done on a sample of PBMCs or a T cell subset sorted from them (not recorded which). The receptors shown here come from a man younger than 30 who had mild COVID-19 (a few samples of this study predate the infection). Cell type and time point are not known.

The J gene is TRBJ1-2, the V gene TRBV12-3 or TRBV12-4; D gene uncertain. The length of the CDR3 is 15 residues. V lost 3 bases and J lost 3, with 14 bases in between. The CDR3 DNA follows: TGTGCCAGCAGTTTTGGTGGTATTCGACACTATGGCTACACCTTC. Translating it yields CASSFGGIRHYGYTF.

This clonotype was observed a few times. The rearrangement joins TRBV7-9 to TRBJ2-3, with D perhaps matching TRBD1 or TRBD2 (5 bases each). Germline V gene data show CDR1 as SEHNR and CDR2 as FQNEAQ (reference sequence). The CDR3 loop spans 15 amino acids. V was pared by 5 bases and J by 3 bases, with 15 bases between. This CDR3 reads CASSRDLERTDTQYF. The CDR3 DNA reads TGTGCCAGCAGCAGGGACCTCGAGCGGACAGATACGCAGTATTTT.

V gene TRBV7-2 combines with J gene TRBJ1-1, with a tentative D call TRBD1 (6 bases). The V end lost 5 bases, the J end lost 4 bases, and 17 bases lay between the germline ends. CDR1 SGHTA and CDR2 FQGNSA come from the germline V gene. This CDR3 has 15 amino acids. The CDR3 protein is CASSLSGGGGTEAFF. The CDR3 DNA is TGTGCCAGCAGCCTAAGCGGAGGGGGTGGCACTGAAGCTTTCTTT. Drawing the rest from reference TRBV7-2 and TRBJ1-1, the complete variable domain is GAGVSQSPSNKVTEKGKDVELRCDPISGHTALYWYRQSLGQGLEFLIYFQGNSAPDKSGLPSDRFSAERTGGSVSTLTIQRTQQEDSAVYLCASSLSGGGGTEAFFGQGTRLTVV.

This chain links TRBV6-2 or TRBV6-3 with TRBJ1-4, with TRBD1 matching over 8 bases. The germline V gene has CDR1 MNHEY and CDR2 SVGEGT. Trimming cost V 6 bases and J 8 bases; bases outside gene matches: 11. There are 15 residues in the CDR3. The CDR3 protein is CASSPRGTGGEKLFF. Written as DNA, the CDR3 is TGTGCCAGCAGCCCCCGCGGGACAGGTGGAGAAAAACTGTTTTTT.

This clonotype was detected ten times or more. This chain links TRBV6-5 with TRBJ2-3; a possible D gene is TRBD1 (5 bases). Germline V gene sequence: CDR1 MNHEY, CDR2 SVGAGI. The CDR3 sequence is 14 residues long. V gave up 0 bases and J gave up 3 bases, with 7 bases separating them. This CDR3 is CASSYSKGTDTQYF. DNA of the CDR3: TGTGCCAGCAGTTACTCGAAGGGGACAGATACGCAGTATTTT.

The table lists this clonotype with a count of one. The chain combines TRBV2 with TRBJ2-5, with D possibly being TRBD2 (6 bases). V was pared by 11 bases and J by 5 bases, with 15 bases between. In germline, CDR1 is SNHLY, CDR2 FYNNEI. This CDR3 contains 12 residues. CDR3: CAARRDSETQYF. The CDR3 bases are TGTGCCGCCCGTCGGGACTCCGAGACCCAGTACTTC.